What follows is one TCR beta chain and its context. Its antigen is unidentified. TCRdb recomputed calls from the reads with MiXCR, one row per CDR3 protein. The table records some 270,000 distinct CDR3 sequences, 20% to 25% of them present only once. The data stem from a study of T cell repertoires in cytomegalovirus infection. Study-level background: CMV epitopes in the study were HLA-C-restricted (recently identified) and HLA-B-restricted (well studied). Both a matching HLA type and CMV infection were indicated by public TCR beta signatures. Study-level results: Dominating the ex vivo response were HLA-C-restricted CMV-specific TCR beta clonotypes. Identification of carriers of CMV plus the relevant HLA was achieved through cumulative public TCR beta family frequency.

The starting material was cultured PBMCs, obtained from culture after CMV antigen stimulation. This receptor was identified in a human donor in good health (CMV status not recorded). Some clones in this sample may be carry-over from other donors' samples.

The CDR3, as DNA: TGCGCCAGCAGCCCATTCCTCGCCGGGACGAGCTCCTACAATGAGCAGTTCTTC. Residues: CASSPFLAGTSSYNEQFF. The chain links TRBV4-3 to TRBJ2-1, with D perhaps TRBD1 or TRBD2 (5 bases each). The V and J ends lost 4 bases and 0 bases respectively, with 19 bases between them. This CDR3 is built from 18 residues. Germline V gene sequence: CDR1 LGHNA, CDR2 YSLEER.